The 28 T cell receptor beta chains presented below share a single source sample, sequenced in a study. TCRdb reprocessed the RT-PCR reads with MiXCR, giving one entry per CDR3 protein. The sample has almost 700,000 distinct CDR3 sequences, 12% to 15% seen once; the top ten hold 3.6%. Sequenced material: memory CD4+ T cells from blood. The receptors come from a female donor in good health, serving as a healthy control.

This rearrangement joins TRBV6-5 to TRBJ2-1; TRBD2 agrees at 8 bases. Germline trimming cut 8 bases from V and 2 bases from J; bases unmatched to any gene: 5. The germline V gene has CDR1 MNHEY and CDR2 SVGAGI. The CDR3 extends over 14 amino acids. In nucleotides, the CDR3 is TGTGCCAGCCAGCAGGGACTAGCCTACAATGAGCAGTTCTTC. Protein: CASQQGLAYNEQFF.

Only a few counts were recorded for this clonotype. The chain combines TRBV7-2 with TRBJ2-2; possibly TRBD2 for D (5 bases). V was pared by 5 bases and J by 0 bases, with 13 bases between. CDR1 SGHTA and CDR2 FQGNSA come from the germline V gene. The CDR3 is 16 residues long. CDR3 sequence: CASSISSPTNTGELFF. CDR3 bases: TGTGCCAGCAGCATTTCTAGCCCGACGAACACCGGGGAGCTGTTTTTT.

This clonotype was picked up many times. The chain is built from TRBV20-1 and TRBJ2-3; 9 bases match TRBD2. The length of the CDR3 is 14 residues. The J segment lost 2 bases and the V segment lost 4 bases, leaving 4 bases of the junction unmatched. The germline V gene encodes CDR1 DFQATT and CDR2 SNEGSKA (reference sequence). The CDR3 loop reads CSAKREVYTDTQYF. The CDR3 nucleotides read TGCAGTGCTAAGCGGGAGGTCTACACAGATACGCAGTATTTT.

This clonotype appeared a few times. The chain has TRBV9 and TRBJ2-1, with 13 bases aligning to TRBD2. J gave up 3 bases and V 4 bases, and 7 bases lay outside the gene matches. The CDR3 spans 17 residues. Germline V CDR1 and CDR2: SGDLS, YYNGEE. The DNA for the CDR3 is TGTGCCAGCAGCACCCGACTAGCGGGAGGCCTCTACAATGAGCAGTTCTTC. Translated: CASSTRLAGGLYNEQFF.

CDR3 residues: CASSQDRLRTNEKLFF. CDR3 DNA: TGCGCCAGCAGCCAAGATCGGTTAAGGACTAATGAAAAACTGTTTTTT. V gene TRBV4-3 combines with J gene TRBJ1-4; D not certain. Trimming cost V 0 bases and J 2 bases, with 10 bases left between them. CDR1 is LGHNA and CDR2 is YSLEER in the germline V gene. The CDR3 has 16 amino acids.

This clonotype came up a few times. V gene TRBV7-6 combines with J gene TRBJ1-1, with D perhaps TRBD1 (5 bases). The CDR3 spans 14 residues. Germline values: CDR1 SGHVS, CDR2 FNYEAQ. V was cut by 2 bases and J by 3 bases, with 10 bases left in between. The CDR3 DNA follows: TGTGCCAGCAGCTTACAGGGCTCCTACACTGAAGCTTTCTTT. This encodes CASSLQGSYTEAFF.

In nucleotides, the CDR3 is TGTGCCAGCGGACCCGGGGGCACCGCCGGGGAGCTGTTTTTT. The encoded protein is CASGPGGTAGELFF. This chain joins TRBV11-3 and TRBJ2-2; D tentatively reads TRBD1 or TRBD2 (6 bases each). The CDR3 is 14 amino acids. The germline V and J ends were trimmed by 8 bases and 6 bases, with 16 bases remaining between them. The V gene's germline CDR1 is SGHNT and CDR2 YENEEA.

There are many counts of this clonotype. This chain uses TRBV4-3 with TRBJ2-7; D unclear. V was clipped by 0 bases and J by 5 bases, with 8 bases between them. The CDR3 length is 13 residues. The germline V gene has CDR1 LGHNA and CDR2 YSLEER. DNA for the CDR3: TGCGCCAGCAGCCAAGACTGGTCCGACGAGCAGTACTTC. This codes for CASSQDWSDEQYF.

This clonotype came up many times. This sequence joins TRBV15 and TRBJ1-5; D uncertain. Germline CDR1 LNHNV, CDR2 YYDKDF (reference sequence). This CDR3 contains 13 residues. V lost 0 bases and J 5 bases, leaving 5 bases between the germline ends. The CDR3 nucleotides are TGTGCCACCAGCAGAGAGGGAGATCAGCCCCAGCATTTT. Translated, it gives CATSREGDQPQHF.

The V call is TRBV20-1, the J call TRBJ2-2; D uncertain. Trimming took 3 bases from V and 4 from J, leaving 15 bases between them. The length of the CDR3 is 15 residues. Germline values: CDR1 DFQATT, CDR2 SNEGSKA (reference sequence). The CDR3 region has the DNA TGCAGTGCTAGTAGGCATAGGACCCCCACCGGGGAGCTGTTTTTT. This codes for CSASRHRTPTGELFF.

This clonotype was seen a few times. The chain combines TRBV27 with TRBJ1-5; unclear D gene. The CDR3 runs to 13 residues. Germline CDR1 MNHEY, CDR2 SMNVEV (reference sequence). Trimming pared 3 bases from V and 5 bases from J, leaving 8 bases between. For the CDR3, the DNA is TGTGCCAGCAGTTTCCTGGCAGATCAGCCCCAGCATTTT. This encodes CASSFLADQPQHF.

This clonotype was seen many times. The CDR3 is CASSQGGGREKLFF. CDR3 in DNA: TGCGCCAGCAGCCAGGGTGGGGGGCGAGAAAAACTGTTTTTT. The genes are TRBV4-1 and TRBJ1-4, with a possible D match to TRBD1 (6 bases). The V gene's germline CDR1 is MGHRA and CDR2 YSYEKL. CDR3 length: 14 amino acids. The V end lost 3 bases, the J end lost 8 bases, and 13 bases lay between the germline ends.

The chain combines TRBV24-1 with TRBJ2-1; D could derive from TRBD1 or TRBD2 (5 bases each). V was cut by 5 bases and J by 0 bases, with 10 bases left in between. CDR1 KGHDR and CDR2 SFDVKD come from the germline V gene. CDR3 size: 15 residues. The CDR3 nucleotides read TGTGCCACCAGTGGACGGGGCGACTCCTACAATGAGCAGTTCTTC. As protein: CATSGRGDSYNEQFF.

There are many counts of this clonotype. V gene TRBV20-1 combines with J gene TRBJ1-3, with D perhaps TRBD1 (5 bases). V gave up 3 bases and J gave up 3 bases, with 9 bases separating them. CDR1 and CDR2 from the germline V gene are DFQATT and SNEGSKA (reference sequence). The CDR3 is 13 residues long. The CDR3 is CSARWGYGNTIYF. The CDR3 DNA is TGCAGTGCTAGGTGGGGGTATGGAAACACCATATATTTT.

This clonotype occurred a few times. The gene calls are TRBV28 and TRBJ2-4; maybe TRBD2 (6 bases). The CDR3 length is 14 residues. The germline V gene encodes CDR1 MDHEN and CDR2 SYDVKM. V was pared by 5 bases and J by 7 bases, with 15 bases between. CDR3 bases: TGTGCCAGCAGTACAGGACCCCGGGGGAACATTCAGTACTTC. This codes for CASSTGPRGNIQYF.

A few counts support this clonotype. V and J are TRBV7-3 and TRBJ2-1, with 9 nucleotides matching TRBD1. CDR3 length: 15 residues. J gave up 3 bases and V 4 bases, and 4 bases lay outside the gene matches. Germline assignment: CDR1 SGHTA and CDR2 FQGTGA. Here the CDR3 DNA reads TGTGCCAGCAGCTCCGGGACAGGGTTCTACAATGAGCAGTTCTTC. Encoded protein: CASSSGTGFYNEQFF. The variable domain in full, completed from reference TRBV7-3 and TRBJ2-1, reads GAGVSQTPSNKVTEKGKYVELRCDPISGHTALYWYRQSLGQGPEFLIYFQGTGAADDSGLPNDRFFAVRPEGSVSTLKIQRTERGDSAVYLCASSSGTGFYNEQFFGPGTRLTVL.

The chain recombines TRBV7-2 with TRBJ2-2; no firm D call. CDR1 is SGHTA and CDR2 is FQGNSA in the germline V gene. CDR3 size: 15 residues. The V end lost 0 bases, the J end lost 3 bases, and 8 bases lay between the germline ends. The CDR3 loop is CASSLAMGHTGELFF. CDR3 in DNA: TGTGCCAGCAGCTTAGCTATGGGTCACACCGGGGAGCTGTTTTTT.

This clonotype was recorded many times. The CDR3 sequence: CASHGEGELFF. DNA for the CDR3: TGTGCCAGCCATGGGGAGGGGGAGCTGTTTTTT. The chain joins TRBV6-5 to TRBJ2-2, with D possibly being TRBD2 (5 bases). The CDR3 is made up of 11 amino acids. V lost 8 bases and J lost 8, with 9 bases in between. Germline V gene sequence: CDR1 MNHEY, CDR2 SVGAGI.

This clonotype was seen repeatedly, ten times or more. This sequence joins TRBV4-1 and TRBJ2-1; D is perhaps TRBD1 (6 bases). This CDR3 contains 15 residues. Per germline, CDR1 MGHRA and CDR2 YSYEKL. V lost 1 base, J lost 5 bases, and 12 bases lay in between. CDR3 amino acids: CASSQVTGKHNEQFF. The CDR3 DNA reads TGCGCCAGCAGCCAAGTCACAGGGAAACACAATGAGCAGTTCTTC.

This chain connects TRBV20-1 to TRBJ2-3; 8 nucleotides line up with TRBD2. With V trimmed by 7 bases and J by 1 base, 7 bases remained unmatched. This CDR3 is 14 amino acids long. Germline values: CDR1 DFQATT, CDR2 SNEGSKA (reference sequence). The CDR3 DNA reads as TGCAGTGGTATAGCGGGGAGGGGCACAGATACGCAGTATTTT. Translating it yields CSGIAGRGTDTQYF.

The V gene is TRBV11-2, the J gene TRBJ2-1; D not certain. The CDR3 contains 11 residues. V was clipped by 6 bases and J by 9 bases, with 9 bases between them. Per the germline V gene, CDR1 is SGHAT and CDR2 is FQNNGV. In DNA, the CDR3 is TGTGCCAGCAGAAGCTTTCTTGAGCAGTTCTTC. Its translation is CASRSFLEQFF.

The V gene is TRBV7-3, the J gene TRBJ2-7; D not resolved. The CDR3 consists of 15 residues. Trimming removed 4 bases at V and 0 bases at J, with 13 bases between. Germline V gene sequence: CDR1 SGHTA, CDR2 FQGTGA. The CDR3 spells CASSSWTESSYEQYF. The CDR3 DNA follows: TGTGCCAGCAGCTCCTGGACGGAGAGCTCCTACGAGCAGTACTTC.

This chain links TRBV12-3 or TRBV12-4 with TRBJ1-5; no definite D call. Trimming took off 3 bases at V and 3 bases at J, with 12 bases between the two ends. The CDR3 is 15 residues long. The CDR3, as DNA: TGTGCCAGCAGTTTGGGAGGGCTTCTCAATCAGCCCCAGCATTTT. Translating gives CASSLGGLLNQPQHF.

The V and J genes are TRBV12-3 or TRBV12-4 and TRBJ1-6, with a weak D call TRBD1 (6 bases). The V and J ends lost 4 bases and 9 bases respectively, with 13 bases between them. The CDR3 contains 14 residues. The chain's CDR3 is CASSYRDLVSPLHF. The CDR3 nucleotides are TGTGCCAGCAGTTACAGGGATTTGGTTTCACCCCTCCACTTT.

The CDR3 protein is CASSLYPGTGGRDEQFF. The CDR3 DNA is TGCGCCAGCAGCTTGTACCCCGGGACAGGGGGAAGGGATGAGCAGTTCTTC. J is TRBJ2-1 and V is TRBV5-1, with 11 bases identical to TRBD1. The germline CDR1 and CDR2 sequences are SGHRS and YFSETQ. This CDR3 has 17 amino acids. V shed 1 base and J 8 bases; nucleotides not matched to a gene: 11. Full variable domain (missing parts from reference TRBV5-1 and TRBJ2-1): KAGVTQTPRYLIKTRGQQVTLSCSPISGHRSVSWYQQTPGQGLQFLFEYFSETQRNKGNFPGRFSGRQFSNSRSEMNVSTLELGDSALYLCASSLYPGTGGRDEQFFGPGTRLTVL.

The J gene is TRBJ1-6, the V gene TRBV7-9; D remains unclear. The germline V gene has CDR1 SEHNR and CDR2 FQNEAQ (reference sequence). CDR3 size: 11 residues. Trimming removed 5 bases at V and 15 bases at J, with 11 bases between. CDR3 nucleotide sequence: TGTGCCAGCAGCCCCCGTTTACTCCTCCACTTT. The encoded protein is CASSPRLLLHF.

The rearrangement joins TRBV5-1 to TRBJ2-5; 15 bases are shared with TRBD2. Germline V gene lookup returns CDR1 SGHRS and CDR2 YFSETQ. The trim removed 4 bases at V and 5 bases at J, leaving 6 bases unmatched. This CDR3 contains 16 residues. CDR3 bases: TGCGCCAGCAGCACGGGACTAGCGGGAGGATCCGAGACCCAGTACTTC. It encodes CASSTGLAGGSETQYF.

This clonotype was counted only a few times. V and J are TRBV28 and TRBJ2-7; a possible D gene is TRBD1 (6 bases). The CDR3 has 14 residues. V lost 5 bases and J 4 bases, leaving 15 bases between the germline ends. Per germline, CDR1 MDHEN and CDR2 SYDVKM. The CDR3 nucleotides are TGTGCCAGCAGTCCCGGGACAAGTATATACGAGCAGTACTTC. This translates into CASSPGTSIYEQYF.